This T cell receptor beta chain was captured in a study of human T cells and chemical hapten exposure. About the study: Upper-back patches of 0.01% DPC were read at 6 days. Patients were mainly female, each with alopecia areata, totalis or universalis.

This clonotype was counted only a few times. Its antigen is currently unknown. Documented time point: pre-sensitization, week 0. Treatment in this sample: therapeutic diphenylcyclopropenone sensitization with weekly scalp DPC. Regarding the study as a whole: Alopecia affected the donors, so their immune response may differ from healthy people's.

The library attached unique molecular identifiers to individual cDNA molecules. Each CDR3 protein gets one entry after TCRdb re-called the RACE reads with MiXCR. The sample shows around 120,000 distinct CDR3 sequences, approximately 12% of them seen only once. Specimen: whole blood, collected in connection with sensitization to the hapten diphenylcyclopropenone (DPC). This sequence originates from a young woman with alopecia areata. Some clones in this sample may be carry-over from other donors' samples.

The CDR3 nucleotides read TGTGCCAGCAGATCGGCCTACATGAACACTGAAGCTTTCTTT. It encodes CASRSAYMNTEAFF. The rearrangement uses TRBV11-2 and TRBJ1-1; D gene unclear. The CDR3 covers 14 residues. Trimming pared 6 bases from V and 0 bases from J, leaving 11 bases between. Germline loops: CDR1 SGHAT, CDR2 FQNNGV. The complete variable domain, with remaining parts taken from reference TRBV11-2 and TRBJ1-1, reads EAGVAQSPRYKIIEKRQSVAFWCNPISGHATLYWYQQILGQGPKLLIQFQNNGVVDDSQLPKDRFSAERLKGVDSTLKIQPAKLEDSAVYLCASRSAYMNTEAFFGQGTRLTVV.